This T cell receptor beta chain was obtained from a study of blood T cells in healthy people across ages. The CDR3 length is 12 residues. V was cut by 8 bases and J by 7 bases, with 12 bases left in between. Looked up from germline, CDR1 is MNHNS and CDR2 is SASEGT. This clonotype was counted a few times. A second PCR of about 7 to 11 cycles used a sample-barcoded 5' primer and a J-beta primer mix. TCRdb re-called the 5' RACE reads with MiXCR, one entry per CDR3 protein. The data hold 650,000 to 800,000 distinct CDR3 sequences, with roughly half observed a single time. The V gene is TRBV6-1, the J gene TRBJ2-1, with no clear D. The sequence derives from a woman of 80 years or more in good health. Sequenced material: blood. For the CDR3, the DNA is TGTGCCAGCGAGGCGGTATCAAATGAGCAGTTCTTC. Protein product: CASEAVSNEQFF.